Below, 10 T cell receptor beta chains from the same sample are listed, as sequenced in a study of cytomegalovirus exposure and HLA in healthy donors. Use of 60 Vbeta and 13 Jbeta primers characterized the PCR. The method was immunoSEQ multiplex PCR; TCRdb's version includes in-frame clones alone and lacks a portion of them. This table has about 180,000 clones, roughly 80% appearing once. The sequenced material came from PBMCs. The receptors come from a girl aged 5-17 years in good health and CMV-seropositive.

J is TRBJ2-5 and V is TRBV5-1; a weak D match, TRBD2 (5 bases). V dropped 0 bases and J dropped 2 bases, with 8 bases sitting between them. Germline loops: CDR1 SGHRS, CDR2 YFSETQ. The CDR3 sequence is 14 residues long. The DNA for the CDR3 is TGCGCCAGCAGCTTGGCCGGGGTGCAAGAGACCCAGTACTTC. Encoded protein: CASSLAGVQETQYF.

The chain couples TRBV6-1 to TRBJ2-7; no clear D gene. CDR1 MNHNS and CDR2 SASEGT come from the germline V gene. CDR3 size: 14 residues. The V gene lost 2 bases and the J gene lost 1 base, with 9 bases spanning the gap. DNA for the CDR3: TGTGCCAGCAGTGAAATTGCACAGTCCTACGAGCAGTACTTC. It specifies CASSEIAQSYEQYF.

This clone occurred a few times. V usage is TRBV30 and J usage is TRBJ2-7; 8 bases map to TRBD2. Germline lookup yields CDR1 GTSNPN and CDR2 SVGIG (reference sequence). The CDR3 is 15 amino acids. J gave up 2 bases and V 6 bases, and 12 bases lay outside the gene matches. The CDR3 here is CACNDPTSVAYEQYF. For the CDR3, the DNA is TGTGCCTGTAATGACCCGACTAGCGTAGCCTACGAGCAGTACTTC.

The J gene is TRBJ1-2, the V gene TRBV11-2, with D perhaps TRBD1 (5 bases). CDR3 length: 15 amino acids. Germline-derived CDR1 and CDR2 are SGHAT and FQNNGV. V was shortened by 4 bases and J by 7 bases, with 19 bases between the two germline ends. CDR3 loop: CASSSGLPLSFGYTF. The CDR3 nucleotides read TGTGCCAGCAGCTCGGGACTGCCGTTGAGTTTTGGCTACACCTTC.

The gene calls are TRBV30 and TRBJ2-7; 9 bases align to TRBD2. This CDR3 contains 18 residues. V shed 3 bases and J 3 bases; nucleotides not matched to a gene: 18. CDR1 and CDR2 (germline): GTSNPN, SVGIG (reference sequence). The CDR3 spells CAWRRRGSGLAIFYEQYF. CDR3 DNA: TGTGCCTGGAGGCGGAGAGGCAGCGGACTAGCGATCTTCTACGAGCAGTACTTC.

The rearrangement links TRBV6-5 to TRBJ2-1; the match to TRBD2 covers 7 bases. Germline CDR1 and CDR2: MNHEY and SVGAGI. Trimming removed 6 bases from V and 9 bases from J; junction bases left unmatched: 8. The CDR3 loop spans 13 amino acids. In DNA form, the CDR3 reads TGTGCCAGCAGCTACGGGAGGAACGGTGAGCAGTTCTTC. Protein sequence: CASSYGRNGEQFF.

This chain links TRBV5-8 with TRBJ1-2; 7 positions agree with TRBD1. CDR1 is SGHTS, CDR2 YDEGEE, per germline. The length of the CDR3 is 16 residues. V was clipped by 1 base and J by 2 bases; unmatched bases: 8. The CDR3 bases are TGTGCCAGCAGCTTGAAGCGTCGCAGGGGGAACTATGGCTACACCTTC. Translating gives CASSLKRRRGNYGYTF.

The gene calls are TRBV2 and TRBJ1-1, with no clear D. Germline V lookup: CDR1 SNHLY, CDR2 FYNNEI. V was pared by 7 bases and J by 0 bases, with 9 bases between. There are 13 residues in the CDR3. In DNA form, the CDR3 reads TGTGCCAGCAATAGAGAGATGAACACTGAAGCTTTCTTT. Translating it yields CASNREMNTEAFF. Together with reference TRBV2 and TRBJ1-1, the CDR3 gives the full variable domain: EPEVTQTPSHQVTQMGQEVILRCVPISNHLYFYWYRQILGQKVEFLVSFYNNEISEKSEIFDDQFSVERPDGSNFTLKIRSTKLEDSAMYFCASNREMNTEAFFGQGTRLTVV.

This clone was observed once. The chain employs TRBV11-1 and TRBJ2-5, with D hard to call. There are 14 residues in the CDR3. The V end was cut by 5 bases, the J end by 1 base, with 11 bases between. The germline V gene encodes CDR1 SGHAT and CDR2 FQDESV (reference sequence). The CDR3 reads CASSPTNVQETQYF. CDR3 coding DNA: TGTGCCAGCAGCCCTACTAATGTCCAAGAGACCCAGTACTTC. Based on the CDR3 plus reference TRBV11-1 and TRBJ2-5, the full variable domain is EAEVAQSPRYKITEKSQAVAFWCDPISGHATLYWYRQILGQGPELLVQFQDESVVDDSQLPKDRFSAERLKGVDSTLKIQPAELGDSAMYLCASSPTNVQETQYFGPGTRLLVL.

The gene calls are TRBV9 and TRBJ1-2; 7 bases align to TRBD1. The germline CDR1 and CDR2 sequences are SGDLS and YYNGEE. V lost 4 bases and J lost 6; bases outside the gene matches: 12. This CDR3 is built from 15 residues. DNA of the CDR3: TGTGCCAGCAGCCCTAGAGGACAGGAAGGGGATGGCTACACCTTC. Protein sequence: CASSPRGQEGDGYTF.